Listed below are T cell receptor beta chains from one sample, sequenced in a study of cytomegalovirus exposure and HLA in healthy donors. TCRdb keeps only in-frame clones here, not all; method: immunoSEQ multiplex PCR. The repertoire holds 150,000 to 200,000 clones, with more than 75% as singletons. The specimen was PBMCs. The source is a man aged 18-30 years in good health and CMV-seropositive. Each CDR3 is given with its conserved first and last residue. D genes are given only for firm matches. Not all rows give a size; the values are once, few, many and, for expanded clones, a class.

V,length,J,size,D,CDR3,DNA
TRBV28,13,TRBJ1-2,.,TRBD1,CASSFRQGYGYTF,TGTGCCAGCAGTTTTCGACAGGGCTATGGCTACACCTTC
TRBV29-1,16,TRBJ1-4,.,.,CSATKTGPGGGEKLFF,TGCAGCGCGACAAAAACAGGGCCGGGGGGTGGTGAAAAACTGTTTTTT
TRBV7-6,13,TRBJ2-7,.,.,CASSPSQGYEQYF,TGTGCCAGCAGCCCTTCGCAGGGCTACGAGCAGTACTTC
TRBV7-6,15,TRBJ1-4,.,TRBD1,CASSLADRGGEKLFF,TGTGCCAGCAGCTTAGCGGACAGGGGAGGAGAAAAACTGTTTTTT
TRBV28,15,TRBJ2-7,.,.,CASSFSGSPAYEQYF,TGTGCCAGCAGTTTCTCGGGTTCCCCGGCCTACGAGCAGTACTTC
TRBV4-1,15,TRBJ2-7,.,TRBD1,CASRLSTGGTYEQYF,TGCGCCAGCCGACTGAGTACAGGGGGAACGTACGAGCAGTACTTC
TRBV7-6,15,TRBJ2-7,.,TRBD1,CASSLPGTGNNEQYF,TGTGCCAGCAGCCTCCCCGGGACAGGGAACAACGAGCAGTACTTC
TRBV27,15,TRBJ2-7,once,TRBD1,CASVRQGGNAYEQYF,TGTGCCAGCGTCCGACAGGGTGGGAATGCCTACGAGCAGTACTTC
TRBV5-1,14,TRBJ1-2,.,TRBD1,CASSLFRTGDGYTF,TGCGCCAGCAGCTTGTTCCGGACAGGCGATGGCTACACCTTC
TRBV9,16,TRBJ2-7,.,TRBD2,CASSGPGLDPTSRQYF,TGTGCCAGCAGCGGTCCGGGACTAGACCCTACGAGCCGCCAGTACTTC
TRBV30,13,TRBJ1-1,.,.,CAWSVRSGGNAFF,TGTGCCTGGAGTGTACGGAGCGGGGGTAATGCTTTCTTT
TRBV7-2,14,TRBJ2-3,.,TRBD2,CASSFSGSTDTQYF,TGTGCCAGCAGCTTTAGCGGGAGCACAGATACGCAGTATTTT
TRBV19,13,TRBJ2-3,.,TRBD2,CASSQGGTDTQYF,TGTGCCAGTAGCCAGGGAGGGACAGATACGCAGTATTTT
TRBV28,15,TRBJ1-4,.,TRBD1,CASSSNRGSNEKLFF,TGTGCCAGCAGTTCCAACAGGGGTTCTAATGAAAAACTGTTTTTT
TRBV29-1,15,TRBJ2-1,.,TRBD2,CSAPDSGTSGNEQFF,TGCAGCGCGCCGGATTCCGGGACTAGCGGTAATGAGCAGTTCTTC
TRBV7-6,15,TRBJ2-7,.,TRBD2,CASSPTSGRQLEQYF,TGTGCCAGCAGCCCTACTAGCGGGAGGCAGTTGGAGCAGTACTTC
TRBV11-3,15,TRBJ2-7,.,TRBD1,CASSSDRGPPYEQYF,TGTGCCAGCAGCTCCGACAGGGGGCCCCCCTACGAGCAGTACTTC
TRBV6-4,15,TRBJ2-7,once,TRBD1,CASSDAGTGPYEQYF,TGTGCCAGCAGTGATGCCGGGACAGGGCCCTACGAGCAGTACTTC
TRBV27,14,TRBJ2-2,once,.,CASTLAGATGELFF,TGTGCCAGCACCCTGGCGGGGGCGACCGGGGAGCTGTTTTTT
TRBV4-2,17,TRBJ2-1,.,TRBD2,CASSPETTSGRYNEQFF,TGTGCCAGCAGCCCGGAAACGACTAGCGGGAGATACAATGAGCAGTTCTTC
TRBV6-6,13,TRBJ2-5,.,TRBD2,CASGTSARETQYF,TGTGCCAGCGGGACTAGCGCAAGGGAGACCCAGTACTTC
TRBV15,15,TRBJ2-7,.,TRBD1,CATSTGQGETYEQYF,TGTGCCACCAGCACGGGACAGGGGGAAACCTACGAGCAGTACTTC
TRBV27,16,TRBJ2-1,once,.,CASSLSRFSKNNEQFF,TGTGCCAGCAGTTTATCGCGCTTCTCGAAAAACAATGAGCAGTTCTTC
TRBV9,16,TRBJ1-2,.,.,CASSVWTADKGYGYTF,TGTGCCAGCAGCGTTTGGACAGCGGATAAGGGGTATGGCTACACCTTC
TRBV7-3,14,TRBJ2-1,.,TRBD1,CASSQGQINNEQFF,TGTGCCAGCAGCCAGGGACAGATAAACAATGAGCAGTTCTTC
TRBV7-2,16,TRBJ2-7,.,.,CASSLFGGQSSYEQYF,TGTGCCAGCAGCTTATTCGGGGGACAGAGCTCCTACGAGCAGTACTTC
TRBV27,15,TRBJ1-1,.,.,CASSTVGSMNTEAFF,TGTGCCAGCAGTACTGTGGGCAGCATGAACACTGAAGCTTTCTTT
TRBV7-3,12,TRBJ2-3,many,.,CASSLNRDTQYF,TGTGCCAGCAGCTTAAACAGGGATACGCAGTATTTT
TRBV5-4,16,TRBJ2-5,.,TRBD2,CASSFLSGRAQETQYF,TGTGCCAGCAGCTTCCTGAGCGGGAGAGCCCAAGAGACCCAGTACTTC
TRBV5-6,14,TRBJ1-1,.,.,CASSLPGLDTEAFF,TGTGCCAGCAGCCTCCCCGGGTTGGATACTGAAGCTTTCTTT
TRBV6-1,14,TRBJ2-4,.,.,CASSALQGKNIQYF,TGTGCCAGCAGTGCCCTACAGGGCAAAAACATTCAGTACTTC
TRBV28,14,TRBJ2-7,few,TRBD2,CASSLGGRRYEQYF,TGTGCCAGCAGTTTGGGCGGGAGAAGGTACGAGCAGTACTTC
TRBV5-6,15,TRBJ1-5,.,TRBD1,CASSLADRPDQPQHF,TGTGCCAGCAGCTTGGCGGACAGGCCCGATCAGCCCCAGCATTTT
TRBV11-2,15,TRBJ2-2,.,.,CASSLGTVITGELFF,TGTGCCAGCAGCTTAGGGACAGTGATCACCGGGGAGCTGTTTTTT
TRBV7-2,13,TRBJ1-2,.,.,CASSLEVPGGYTF,TGTGCCAGCAGCTTAGAGGTGCCGGGGGGCTACACCTTC
TRBV6-5,13,TRBJ2-1,.,TRBD1,CASSDRGNNEQFF,TGTGCCAGCAGTGACAGGGGGAACAATGAGCAGTTCTTC
TRBV7-8,17,TRBJ1-3,.,TRBD1,CASSSHPRGKSGNTIYF,TGTGCCAGCAGCTCTCACCCCAGGGGGAAGTCTGGAAACACCATATATTTT
TRBV4-1,17,TRBJ1-5,once,TRBD1,CASSQDETGAVGQPQHF,TGCGCCAGCAGCCAAGATGAGACAGGGGCAGTAGGTCAGCCCCAGCATTTT
TRBV5-6,13,TRBJ1-2,.,.,CASSRPQGGGYTF,TGTGCCAGCAGCCGCCCACAGGGAGGGGGCTACACCTTC
TRBV6-6,14,TRBJ1-2,few,.,CASSFDSGNYGYTF,TGTGCCAGCAGTTTCGACTCTGGGAACTATGGCTACACCTTC
TRBV7-9,12,TRBJ2-7,few,.,CASSYLPHEQYF,TGTGCCAGCAGCTATCTCCCTCACGAGCAGTACTTC
TRBV11-3,13,TRBJ1-1,.,TRBD1,CASSVDRDTEAFF,TGTGCCAGCAGCGTAGACAGGGACACTGAAGCTTTCTTT
TRBV5-6,15,TRBJ2-2,once,.,CASSVGRTNTGELFF,TGTGCCAGCAGTGTAGGACGGACAAACACCGGGGAGCTGTTTTTT
TRBV16,14,TRBJ2-3,few,.,CASSLPAPGDTQYF,TGTGCCAGCAGCCTCCCGGCCCCGGGGGATACGCAGTATTTT
TRBV7-2,16,TRBJ2-2,.,TRBD1,CASSSRDRANTGELFF,TGTGCCAGCAGCTCGCGGGACAGGGCGAACACCGGGGAGCTGTTTTTT
TRBV7-9,12,TRBJ2-1,.,.,CASSLISGKQFF,TGTGCCAGCAGCTTAATCTCAGGGAAGCAGTTCTTC
TRBV28,14,TRBJ1-2,.,.,CASSFGGREYGYTF,TGTGCCAGCAGTTTTGGTGGCCGGGAGTATGGCTACACCTTC
TRBV5-1,14,TRBJ2-3,once,.,CASSLGRGTDTQYF,TGCGCCAGCAGCTTGGGCCGGGGCACAGATACGCAGTATTTT
TRBV9,15,TRBJ2-7,.,.,CASSVEGGGPYEQYF,TGTGCCAGCAGCGTAGAGGGGGGAGGGCCCTACGAGCAGTACTTC
TRBV29-1,11,TRBJ1-4,.,.,CSVVTVEKLFF,TGCAGCGTTGTGACAGTCGAAAAACTGTTTTTT
TRBV29-1,12,TRBJ2-1,.,TRBD1,CSVGQGVDEQFF,TGCAGCGTGGGACAGGGGGTGGATGAGCAGTTCTTC
TRBV7-2,15,TRBJ1-2,.,TRBD1,CASSLGGGQGYYYTF,TGTGCCAGCAGCTTAGGGGGGGGACAGGGGTATTATTACACCTTC
TRBV5-6,15,TRBJ2-1,.,TRBD2,CASSYGLAGGNEQFF,TGTGCCAGCAGCTATGGACTAGCGGGAGGGAATGAGCAGTTCTTC
TRBV5-4,14,TRBJ2-7,.,TRBD2,CASSFGSGGYEQYF,TGTGCCAGCAGCTTTGGTAGCGGGGGCTACGAGCAGTACTTC
TRBV4-2,15,TRBJ2-5,.,TRBD2,CASSPELAVQETQYF,TGTGCCAGCAGCCCAGAACTAGCGGTCCAAGAGACCCAGTACTTC
TRBV4-1,16,TRBJ2-7,.,TRBD2,CASSQDGAGGPREQYF,TGCGCCAGCAGCCAAGATGGGGCGGGAGGGCCTCGAGAGCAGTACTTC
TRBV7-9,14,TRBJ2-3,.,TRBD2,CASSPGTSIDTQYF,TGTGCCAGCAGCCCAGGGACTAGCATAGATACGCAGTATTTT
TRBV7-2,12,TRBJ2-7,once,.,CASSRTVYEQYF,TGTGCCAGCAGCAGGACAGTCTACGAGCAGTACTTC
TRBV28,16,TRBJ1-5,once,TRBD1,CASSPTTGAANQPQHF,TGTGCCAGCAGTCCCACTACAGGGGCGGCAAATCAGCCCCAGCATTTT